This TCR beta chain stems from a study of cytomegalovirus exposure and HLA in healthy donors. Study results and caveats: No immune exposure information besides CMV serostatus was available. For TCR beta chains, V- and J-gene trimming was later linked to a missense DCLRE1C variant.

The PCR had 60 Vbeta and 13 Jbeta primers. Clones were read by immunoSEQ multiplex PCR, and TCRdb kept only the in-frame ones, dropping some. The sample records 75,000 to 95,000 clones, about two thirds being singletons. Points on this clone: What it binds is not known.

The receptor's source is a woman in her 50s in good health and CMV-seropositive. The sample consisted of PBMCs.

The CDR3 sequence: CASSLEGQGYTF. CDR3 DNA: TGTGCCAGCAGTTTGGAGGGGCAAGGCTACACCTTC. V and J are TRBV27 and TRBJ1-2; D possibly corresponds to TRBD1 (5 bases). The CDR3 has 12 amino acids. Trimming stripped 3 bases from V and 8 bases from J, with 10 bases between. Germline V gene data show CDR1 as MNHEY and CDR2 as SMNVEV (reference sequence).